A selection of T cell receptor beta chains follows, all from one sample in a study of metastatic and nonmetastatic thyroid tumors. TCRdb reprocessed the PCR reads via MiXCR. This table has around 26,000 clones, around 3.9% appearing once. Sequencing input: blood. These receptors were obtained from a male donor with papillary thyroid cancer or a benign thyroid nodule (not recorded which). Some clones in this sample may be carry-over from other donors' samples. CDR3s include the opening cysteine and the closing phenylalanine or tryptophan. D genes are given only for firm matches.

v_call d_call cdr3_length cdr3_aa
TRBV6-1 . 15 CASSEGWGIQETQYF
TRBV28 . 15 CASSLGEDYSYEQYF
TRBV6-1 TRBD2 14 CASRSPGLANTQYF
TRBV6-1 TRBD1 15 CASKGQGAWNTEAFF
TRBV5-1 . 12 CASIRDGTEAFF
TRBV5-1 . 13 CASSWGGGPEAFF
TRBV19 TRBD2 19 CASSPRTSGGWIGTGELFF
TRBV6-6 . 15 CASSYSERHPTTQYF
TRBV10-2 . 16 CASSESLASGANVPTF
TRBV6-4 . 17 CASSDSGLVIITDTQYF
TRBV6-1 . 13 CASSTQGRDEQYF
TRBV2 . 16 CASTPLEGGSTDTQYF
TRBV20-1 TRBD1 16 CSARLHRGRQNTEAFF
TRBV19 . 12 CASRWDADTQYF
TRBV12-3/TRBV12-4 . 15 CASSLGTRRPVSQYF
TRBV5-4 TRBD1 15 CASSLVGTGPYGYTF
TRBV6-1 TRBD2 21 CASSSAEGAFTASGRAYEQYF
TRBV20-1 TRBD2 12 CSARERENEQFF
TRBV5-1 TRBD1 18 CASSAETQGADSGNTIYF
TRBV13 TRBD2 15 CASSSTSVSSREQYF
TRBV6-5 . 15 CASSYSRVPNYGYTF
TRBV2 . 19 CASSPRFNPFLRGGNTIYF
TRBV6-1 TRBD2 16 CASIPRLAGGQDTQYF
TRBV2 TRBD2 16 CASSGPAGAGTDTQYF
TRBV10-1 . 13 CATADTISYEQYF
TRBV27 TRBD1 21 CASSFRGGGTGVSANNQPQYF
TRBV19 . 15 CASSITKGATYGYTF
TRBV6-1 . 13 CASSELGGLEQFF
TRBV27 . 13 CASSLRRAYEQYF
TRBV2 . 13 CASSQPEGPPLHF
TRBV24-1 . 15 CATSDWDTSYNEQFF